One and the same sample provided the 24 T cell receptor beta chains below, sequenced in a study of OX40 agonist ivuxolimab in advanced cancers. Sequenced by immunoSEQ multiplex PCR; TCRdb stores in-frame clones only, minus some. The repertoire holds tens of thousands of clones, with 70% to 90% as singletons. The sample was CD4+ or CD8+ T cells sorted from blood, taken in a trial of the OX40 agonist ivuxolimab. The source of these receptors is an adult with an advanced solid tumor such as melanoma, head and neck, liver or kidney cancer.

This clone was counted a single time. The CDR3 nucleotides are TGTGCCAGCAGCTTGGCTTACAGGGACCGGGGCTACACCTTC. This encodes CASSLAYRDRGYTF. The chain couples TRBV5-6 to TRBJ1-2, with TRBD1 as a possible D gene (6 bases). CDR1 is SGHDT, CDR2 YYEEEE, per germline. CDR3 length: 14 residues. V dropped 0 bases and J dropped 8 bases, with 14 bases sitting between them.

The rearrangement links TRBV5-6 to TRBJ1-6; D is perhaps TRBD1 (5 bases). Germline V lookup: CDR1 SGHDT, CDR2 YYEEEE. Trimming took off 0 bases at V and 7 bases at J, with 11 bases between the two ends. The CDR3 runs 15 residues. DNA for the CDR3: TGTGCCAGCAGCTTGGACCCAGGGATGAATTCACCCCTCCACTTT. Its protein is CASSLDPGMNSPLHF.

This chain joins TRBV2 and TRBJ1-5, with D maybe TRBD1 (6 bases). This CDR3 is built from 16 residues. The germline V gene encodes CDR1 SNHLY and CDR2 FYNNEI. Trimming cost V 5 bases and J 1 base, with 15 bases left between them. The CDR3 sequence is CASSLGGWRSNQPQHF. The CDR3 DNA sequence: TGTGCCAGCAGTCTAGGGGGGTGGCGGAGCAATCAGCCCCAGCATTTT.

The chain is built from TRBV11-2 and TRBJ2-7, with TRBD2 matching 9 bases. Germline CDR1 SGHAT, CDR2 FQNNGV. The CDR3 totals 15 residues. J lost 7 bases, V lost 1 base, and 8 bases had no gene match. CDR3: CASSLVSGGLGEQYF. CDR3 coding DNA: TGTGCCAGCAGCTTAGTTAGCGGGGGTCTGGGAGAGCAGTACTTC.

CDR3 loop: CASSLESGQGLAGANVLTF. The DNA for the CDR3 is TGCGCCAGCAGCCTAGAATCGGGGCAGGGGCTGGCTGGGGCCAACGTCCTGACTTTC. The chain uses TRBV5-1 and TRBJ2-6, with D maybe TRBD1 (6 bases). Trimming removed 4 bases from V and 2 bases from J, with 22 bases in between. The length of the CDR3 is 19 residues. Germline CDR1 SGHRS, CDR2 YFSETQ.

The chain uses TRBV4-3 and TRBJ2-7; D remains unclear. The V gene's germline CDR1 is LGHNA and CDR2 YSLEER. CDR3 length equals 13 residues. V dropped 0 bases and J dropped 5 bases, with 8 bases sitting between them. For the CDR3, the DNA is TGCGCCAGCAGCCAAGAGGTAAGCCACGAGCAGTACTTC. Its protein is CASSQEVSHEQYF.

J is TRBJ2-1 and V is TRBV13; D is unresolved. Germline CDR1 reads PRHDT; CDR2 reads FYEKMQ (reference sequence). The length of the CDR3 is 13 residues. V lost 2 bases to trimming and J lost 5 bases, with 7 bases between them. The CDR3 DNA sequence: TGTGCCAGCAGCTTAACAGCGAACAATGAGCAGTTCTTC. Its protein product is CASSLTANNEQFF. The full variable domain, in which reference TRBV13 and TRBJ2-1 provide the parts outside the CDR3, is AAGVIQSPRHLIKEKRETATLKCYPIPRHDTVYWYQQGPGQDPQFLISFYEKMQSDKGSIPDRFSAQQFSDYHSELNMSSLELGDSALYFCASSLTANNEQFFGPGTRLTVL.

The CDR3 nucleotides are TGTGCCAGCAGCGAAAAGCAGGGGATGAACACTGAAGCTTTCTTT. Translation: CASSEKQGMNTEAFF. The chain recombines TRBV5-5 with TRBJ1-1; tentatively, D is TRBD1 (6 bases). The CDR3 sequence is 15 residues long. Trimming left V 4 bases short and J 0 bases short, with 13 bases between. Germline V CDR1 and CDR2: SGHKS, YYEKEE (reference sequence).

The chain recombines TRBV4-1 with TRBJ1-1; 10 bases match TRBD1. Trimming cost V 1 base and J 4 bases; bases outside gene matches: 3. The CDR3 contains 15 residues. CDR1 and CDR2 (germline): MGHRA, YSYEKL. CDR3 DNA sequence: TGCGCCAGCAGCCAAGCGGGACAGGGGTCCACTGAAGCTTTCTTT. It specifies CASSQAGQGSTEAFF.

The rearrangement joins TRBV6-1 to TRBJ2-7, with TRBD1 as a possible D gene (6 bases). Looked up from germline, CDR1 is MNHNS and CDR2 is SASEGT. Between the trimmed V and J ends, which lost 10 bases and 4 bases, there was a span of 14 bases. This CDR3 comprises 12 residues. CDR3 DNA sequence: TGTGCCATAGGGGACATTCCATACGAGCAGTACTTC. It translates to CAIGDIPYEQYF.

The chain has TRBV5-1 and TRBJ2-7; 12 positions agree with TRBD2. This CDR3 is built from 16 residues. Germline values: CDR1 SGHRS, CDR2 YFSETQ. The trim removed 0 bases at V and 7 bases at J, leaving 8 bases unmatched. The CDR3, as DNA: TGCGCCAGCAGCTTGGGAACCCTAGCGGGGGGGGGTGAGCAGTACTTC. This encodes CASSLGTLAGGGEQYF.

The V and J genes are TRBV18 and TRBJ1-1, with TRBD1 matching 8 bases. The CDR3 extends over 17 amino acids. Trimming cost V 3 bases and J 6 bases; bases outside gene matches: 15. Germline lookup yields CDR1 KGHSH and CDR2 LQKENI. The CDR3 reads CASSPRVIVQGAAEAFF. DNA of the CDR3: TGTGCCAGCTCACCGCGGGTTATTGTCCAGGGGGCTGCTGAAGCTTTCTTT.

The rearrangement joins TRBV15 to TRBJ1-1; D gene unclear. The germline V gene encodes CDR1 LNHNV and CDR2 YYDKDF (reference sequence). The CDR3 has 13 residues. Trimming cost V 0 bases and J 0 bases, with 2 bases left between them. The DNA for the CDR3 is TGTGCCACCAGCAGAGAATTGAACACTGAAGCTTTCTTT. Residues: CATSRELNTEAFF.

The chain has TRBV14 and TRBJ2-7; TRBD1 matches at 7 bases. The CDR3 is made up of 14 amino acids. Germline lookup yields CDR1 SGHDN and CDR2 FVKESK. The V segment lost 1 base and the J segment 2 bases; nucleotides outside the gene matches: 2. In DNA, the CDR3 is TGTGCCAGCAGCCAAGTCCAGGGGGCCTACGAGCAGTACTTC. It encodes CASSQVQGAYEQYF.

The rearrangement uses TRBV5-6 and TRBJ2-3, with 8 nucleotides matching TRBD2. CDR1 and CDR2 from the germline V gene are SGHDT and YYEEEE. This CDR3 has 15 amino acids. The V and J ends lost 1 base and 3 bases, in that order; junction bases with no gene match: 4. The CDR3 sequence is CASSLYSGATDTQYF. The CDR3 coding sequence is TGTGCCAGCAGCTTGTATAGCGGGGCGACAGATACGCAGTATTTT.

The chain is built from TRBV11-2 and TRBJ2-7; TRBD1 might be the D (5 bases). The ends were cut back, 0 bases at V and 1 base at J, with 7 bases in the middle. This CDR3 comprises 14 residues. Germline CDR1 and CDR2: SGHAT and FQNNGV. CDR3 protein: CASSLDQGSYEQYF. The CDR3 nucleotides read TGTGCCAGCAGCTTAGATCAGGGTTCCTACGAGCAGTACTTC.

This clone was detected only a few times. The chain is built from TRBV10-2 and TRBJ1-4, with TRBD1 as a possible D gene (5 bases). The CDR3 spans 16 residues. CDR1 is WSHSY, CDR2 SAAADI, per germline. V was clipped by 5 bases and J by 3 bases, with 16 bases between them. The CDR3: CASSTLRTGANEKLFF. CDR3 sequence (DNA): TGCGCCAGCAGTACGCTCAGGACGGGGGCTAATGAAAAACTGTTTTTT.

The CDR3 loop reads CSVLRAARDEQYF. Written as DNA, the CDR3 is TGCAGCGTCCTCAGGGCCGCGCGAGACGAGCAGTACTTC. The rearrangement joins TRBV29-1 to TRBJ2-7, with D possibly being TRBD1 (5 bases). There are 13 residues in the CDR3. Trimming took off 6 bases at V and 5 bases at J, with 17 bases between the two ends. From germline, CDR1 is SQVTM and CDR2 ANQGSEA.

The rearrangement uses TRBV7-8 and TRBJ1-6; D remains ambiguous. CDR1 is SGHVS, CDR2 FQNEAQ, per germline. Trimming removed 1 base from V and 0 bases from J, with 13 bases in between. This CDR3 comprises 18 residues. The CDR3 DNA reads as TGTGCCAGCAGCTTAGATGAGGTCCAGAGCTCCTATAATTCACCCCTCCACTTT. Its translation: CASSLDEVQSSYNSPLHF.

The genes are TRBV5-4 and TRBJ1-2; a weak D match, TRBD1 (5 bases). V was cut by 0 bases and J by 8 bases, with 17 bases left in between. This CDR3 region has 15 residues. In germline, CDR1 is SGHNT, CDR2 YYREEE (reference sequence). The CDR3 loop reads CASSLALGALEGYTF. The CDR3 DNA is TGTGCCAGCAGCTTGGCCCTTGGGGCCCTGGAGGGCTACACCTTC. Full variable domain (remainder filled in from reference TRBV5-4 and TRBJ1-2): ETGVTQSPTHLIKTRGQQVTLRCSSQSGHNTVSWYQQALGQGPQFIFQYYREEENGRGNFPPRFSGLQFPNYSSELNVNALELDDSALYLCASSLALGALEGYTFGSGTRLTVV.

V is TRBV14 and J is TRBJ1-1; D remains ambiguous. CDR3 size: 14 residues. In germline, CDR1 is SGHDN, CDR2 FVKESK. The V gene lost 0 bases and the J gene lost 1 base, with 6 bases spanning the gap. The CDR3 DNA follows: TGTGCCAGCAGCCAAGATAACTGGAACACTGAAGCTTTCTTT. This gives the protein CASSQDNWNTEAFF.

The chain combines TRBV5-1 with TRBJ2-2; 7 positions match TRBD2. CDR1 and CDR2 (germline): SGHRS, YFSETQ. This CDR3 has 18 amino acids. V gave up 0 bases and J gave up 5 bases; unmatched junction bases: 13. CDR3 protein: CASSLAPTGPGGTGELFF. The DNA for the CDR3 is TGCGCCAGCAGCTTGGCTCCAACGGGACCGGGGGGTACCGGGGAGCTGTTTTTT.

The chain couples TRBV5-6 to TRBJ1-1, with a possible D match to TRBD1 (5 bases). V lost 2 bases and J 3 bases, leaving 11 bases between the germline ends. CDR1 and CDR2 from the germline V gene are SGHDT and YYEEEE. The CDR3 has 14 residues. As DNA, the CDR3 is TGTGCCAGCAGCTTCGAGGGGCCGGACACTGAAGCTTTCTTT. Its protein product is CASSFEGPDTEAFF.

Regarding this clone: The same CDR3 is also encoded by other DNA sequences in this sample. The chain combines TRBV18 with TRBJ1-2; D is unresolved. Germline assignment: CDR1 KGHSH and CDR2 LQKENI. V lost 2 bases and J lost 1, with 8 bases in between. This CDR3 spans 14 amino acids. Written as DNA, the CDR3 is TGTGCCAGCTCACCAGTCGGAGTTAACTATGGCTACACCTTC. Translated, it gives CASSPVGVNYGYTF. Full variable domain (remainder filled in from reference TRBV18 and TRBJ1-2): NAGVMQNPRHLVRRRGQEARLRCSPMKGHSHVYWYRQLPEEGLKFMVYLQKENIIDESGMPKERFSAEFPKEGPSILRIQQVVRGDSAAYFCASSPVGVNYGYTFGSGTRLTVV.